This is a list of T cell receptor beta chains from one sample in a study of T cell responses to AZD1222 COVID-19 vaccine. Method: immunoSEQ multiplex PCR; TCRdb's copy keeps in-frame clones and lacks some. The sample includes under 150,000 clones, 70% to 90% of them seen just once. The sequences come from peripheral blood, collected on day 0 of AZD1222 vaccination. These receptors were collected from an adult in good health. CDR3s include the opening cysteine and the closing phenylalanine or tryptophan. A D gene is named only where the DNA matches it firmly. The size entry is marked missing in some rows and otherwise reads once, few, many or a size class.

TRBJ2-7,TRBD2,.,14,TRBV7-8,CASRLRTSGGEQYF,TGTGCCAGCAGGTTAAGGACTAGCGGAGGCGAGCAGTACTTC
TRBJ1-3,.,once,16,TRBV5-1,CASSLRPATGGNTIYF,TGCGCCAGCAGCTTGCGTCCTGCGACAGGCGGAAACACCATATATTTT
TRBJ2-2,.,.,15,TRBV27,CASNRGQGTAGELFF,TGTGCCAGCAACCGGGGGCAGGGGACCGCCGGGGAGCTGTTTTTT
TRBJ2-7,.,.,13,TRBV7-2,CASSLIQAYEQYF,TGTGCCAGCAGCTTAATTCAGGCCTACGAGCAGTACTTC
TRBJ2-3,TRBD2,.,14,TRBV2,CASSESLAGGRQYF,TGTGCCAGCAGTGAATCATTAGCGGGGGGACGGCAGTATTTT
TRBJ1-2,.,.,13,TRBV3-1/TRBV3-2,CASSQDLGYGYTF,TGTGCCAGCAGCCAAGATCTGGGTTATGGCTACACCTTC
TRBJ1-1,TRBD1,.,14,TRBV6-2/TRBV6-3,CASSRQGSVTEAFF,TGTGCCAGCAGTCGACAGGGTTCCGTCACTGAAGCTTTCTTT
TRBJ2-1,.,.,17,TRBV5-6,CASSLMVRAGRYNEQFF,TGTGCCAGCAGCTTGATGGTTCGGGCAGGGCGCTACAATGAGCAGTTCTTC
TRBJ1-3,.,.,15,TRBV3-1/TRBV3-2,CASSSGPGSGNTIYF,TGTGCCAGCAGCTCGGGCCCCGGCAGTGGAAACACCATATATTTT
TRBJ1-4,TRBD1,.,15,TRBV5-1,CASRFAQGASEKLFF,TGCGCCAGCAGATTTGCACAGGGGGCGAGTGAAAAACTGTTTTTT
TRBJ1-1,.,.,13,TRBV7-9,CASSLGGRTEAFF,TGTGCCAGCAGCTTAGGAGGACGCACTGAAGCTTTCTTT
TRBJ1-2,.,.,16,TRBV18,CASSPVSVSGDYGYTF,TGTGCCAGCTCACCAGTTTCCGTCTCGGGGGATTATGGCTACACCTTC
TRBJ1-2,.,.,11,TRBV6-2/TRBV6-3,CASSAGGGYTF,TGTGCCAGCAGTGCGGGCGGAGGCTACACCTTC
TRBJ2-7,.,.,18,TRBV18,CASSSGGTLDSPLYEQYF,TGTGCCAGCTCCTCCGGGGGTACCCTCGACTCGCCCCTCTACGAGCAGTACTTC
TRBJ1-3,.,.,17,TRBV5-1,CASSRGAASFSGNTIYF,TGCGCCAGCAGCCGGGGTGCAGCCTCCTTCTCTGGAAACACCATATATTTT
TRBJ1-3,TRBD1,.,16,TRBV10-3,CAIKPTGTGSLDTIYF,TGTGCCATCAAGCCTACCGGGACAGGGAGTTTGGACACCATATATTTT
TRBJ1-4,.,.,19,TRBV27,CASSLSPPGHRATNEKLFF,TGTGCCAGCAGTTTATCCCCTCCGGGACACCGTGCAACTAATGAAAAACTGTTTTTT
TRBJ1-6,.,.,13,TRBV19,CASSDSYNSPLHF,TGTGCCAGTTCAGACAGCTATAATTCACCCCTCCACTTT
TRBJ2-3,.,.,14,TRBV5-1,CASSLGGAGDTQYF,TGCGCCAGCAGCTTGGGTGGGGCTGGCGATACGCAGTATTTT
TRBJ2-1,.,once,18,TRBV3-1/TRBV3-2,CASSQVGGSSTSYNEQFF,TGTGCCAGCAGCCAAGTGGGGGGATCATCCACCTCCTACAATGAGCAGTTCTTC
TRBJ2-1,TRBD1,.,15,TRBV5-1,CASSVDREKSNEQFF,TGCGCCAGCAGCGTGGACAGGGAGAAATCCAATGAGCAGTTCTTC
TRBJ2-1,TRBD2,.,15,TRBV19,CATQTGTTNYNEQFF,TGTGCCACCCAAACCGGGACTACCAACTACAATGAGCAGTTCTTC
TRBJ1-4,TRBD1,.,15,TRBV18,CASSPPGQGNEKLFF,TGTGCCAGCTCACCTCCGGGACAGGGGAATGAAAAACTGTTTTTT
TRBJ2-3,TRBD2,.,16,TRBV9,CASSVGRTRGTDTQYF,TGTGCCAGCAGCGTAGGGAGGACTAGGGGCACAGATACGCAGTATTTT
TRBJ1-1,.,.,15,TRBV5-5,CASYRAPDVGAEAFF,TGTGCCAGCTACAGAGCCCCAGACGTAGGCGCTGAAGCTTTCTTT
TRBJ1-4,.,once,14,TRBV7-2,CASSPPPGNEKLFF,TGTGCCAGCAGCCCACCCCCAGGAAATGAAAAACTGTTTTTT
TRBJ2-2,TRBD1,.,16,TRBV5-6,CASSSPGQGDTGELFF,TGTGCCAGCAGCTCGCCGGGACAGGGGGACACCGGGGAGCTGTTTTTT
TRBJ2-2,TRBD2,.,16,TRBV9,CASSAQRGANTGELFF,TGTGCCAGCAGCGCCCAGCGGGGGGCGAACACCGGGGAGCTGTTTTTT
TRBJ2-7,TRBD1,.,15,TRBV5-8,CASTIPGTGGYEQYF,TGTGCCAGCACGATTCCCGGGACAGGGGGCTACGAGCAGTACTTC
TRBJ2-3,.,.,15,TRBV3-1/TRBV3-2,CASSPTRTSTDTQYF,TGTGCCAGCAGCCCCACCAGAACTAGCACAGATACGCAGTATTTT
TRBJ1-2,.,.,14,TRBV7-9,CASSPPQSHYGYTF,TGTGCCAGCAGCCCCCCACAGTCGCATTATGGCTACACCTTC
TRBJ1-2,TRBD1,.,14,TRBV5-1,CASSLPDRGLGYTF,TGCGCCAGCAGCCTCCCGGACAGGGGGCTTGGCTACACCTTC
TRBJ1-5,TRBD1,.,14,TRBV5-8,CASSNGQGVQPQHF,TGTGCCAGCAGCAACGGACAGGGGGTTCAGCCCCAGCATTTT
TRBJ1-4,TRBD1,.,14,TRBV19,CASSKGQKNEKLFF,TGTGCCAGTAGTAAGGGACAGAAGAATGAAAAACTGTTTTTT
TRBJ2-2,TRBD1,.,14,TRBV27,CASSEDRGVGELFF,TGTGCCAGCAGTGAGGACAGGGGGGTCGGGGAGCTGTTTTTT
TRBJ1-1,.,once,11,TRBV29-1,CSVGEYTEAFF,TGCAGCGTCGGTGAGTACACTGAAGCTTTCTTT
TRBJ2-7,.,.,18,TRBV28,CASSSLTALVIGGYEQYF,TGTGCCAGCAGTTCCCTCACCGCACTAGTCATTGGGGGCTACGAGCAGTACTTC
TRBJ2-2,TRBD1,.,16,TRBV28,CASRSTRGQGTGELFF,TGTGCCAGCAGGTCAACCAGGGGGCAGGGCACCGGGGAGCTGTTTTTT
TRBJ2-1,TRBD1,.,14,TRBV5-4,CASSRDSPNNEQFF,TGTGCCAGCAGTCGGGACAGTCCCAACAATGAGCAGTTCTTC
TRBJ2-7,TRBD2,.,17,TRBV11-2,CASSPVGTSLSSYEQYF,TGTGCCAGCAGCCCGGTGGGGACTAGCCTAAGCTCCTACGAGCAGTACTTC
TRBJ2-7,TRBD1,.,14,TRBV11-1,CASSPGQSSYEQYF,TGTGCCAGCAGCCCGGGACAGAGCTCCTACGAGCAGTACTTC
TRBJ1-1,TRBD1,once,13,TRBV19,CASSGTVNTEAFF,TGTGCCAGTAGTGGGACAGTGAACACTGAAGCTTTCTTT